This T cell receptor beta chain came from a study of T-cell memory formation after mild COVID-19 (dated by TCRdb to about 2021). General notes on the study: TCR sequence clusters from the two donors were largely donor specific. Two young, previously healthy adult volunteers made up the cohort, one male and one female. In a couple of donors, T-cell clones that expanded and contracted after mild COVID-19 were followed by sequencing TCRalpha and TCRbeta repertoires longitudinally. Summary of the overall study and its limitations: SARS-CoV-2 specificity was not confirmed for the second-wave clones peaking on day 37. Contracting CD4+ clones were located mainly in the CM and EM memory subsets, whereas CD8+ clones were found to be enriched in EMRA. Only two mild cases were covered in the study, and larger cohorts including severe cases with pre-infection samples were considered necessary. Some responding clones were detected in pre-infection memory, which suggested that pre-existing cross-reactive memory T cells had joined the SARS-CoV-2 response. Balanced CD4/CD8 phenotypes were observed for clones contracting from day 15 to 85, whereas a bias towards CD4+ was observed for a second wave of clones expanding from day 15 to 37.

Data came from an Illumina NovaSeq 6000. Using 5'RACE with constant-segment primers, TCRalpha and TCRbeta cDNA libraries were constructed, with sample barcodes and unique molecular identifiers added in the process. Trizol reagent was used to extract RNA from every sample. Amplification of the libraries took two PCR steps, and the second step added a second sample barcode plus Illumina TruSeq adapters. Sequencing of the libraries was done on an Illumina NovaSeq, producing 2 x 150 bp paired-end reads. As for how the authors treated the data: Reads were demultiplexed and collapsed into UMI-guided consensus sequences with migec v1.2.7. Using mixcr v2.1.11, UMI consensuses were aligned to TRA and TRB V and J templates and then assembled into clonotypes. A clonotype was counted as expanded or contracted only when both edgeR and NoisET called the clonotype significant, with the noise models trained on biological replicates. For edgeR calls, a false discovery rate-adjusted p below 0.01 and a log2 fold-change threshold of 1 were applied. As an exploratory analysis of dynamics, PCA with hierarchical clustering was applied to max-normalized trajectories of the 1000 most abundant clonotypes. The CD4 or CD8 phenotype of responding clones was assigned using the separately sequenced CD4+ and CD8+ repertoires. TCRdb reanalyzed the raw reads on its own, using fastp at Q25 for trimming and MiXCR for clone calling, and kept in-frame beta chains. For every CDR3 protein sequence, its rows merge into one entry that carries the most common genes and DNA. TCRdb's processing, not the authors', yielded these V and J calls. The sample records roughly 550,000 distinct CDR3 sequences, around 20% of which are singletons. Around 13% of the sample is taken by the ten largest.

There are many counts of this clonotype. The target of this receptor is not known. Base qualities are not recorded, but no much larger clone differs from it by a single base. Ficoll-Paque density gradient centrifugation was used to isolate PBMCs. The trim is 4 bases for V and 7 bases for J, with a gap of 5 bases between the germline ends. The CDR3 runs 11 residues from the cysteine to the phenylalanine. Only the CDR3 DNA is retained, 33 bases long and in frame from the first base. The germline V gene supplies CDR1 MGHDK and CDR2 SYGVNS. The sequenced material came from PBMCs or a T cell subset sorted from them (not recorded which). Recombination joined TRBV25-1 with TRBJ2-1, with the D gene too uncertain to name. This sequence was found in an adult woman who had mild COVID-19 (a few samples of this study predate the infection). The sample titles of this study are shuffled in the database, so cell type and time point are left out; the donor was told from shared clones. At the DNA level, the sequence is TGTGCCAGCAGTGGGGGAAATGAGCAGTTCTTC. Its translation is CASSGGNEQFF. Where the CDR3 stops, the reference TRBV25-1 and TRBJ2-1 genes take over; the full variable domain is EADIYQTPRYLVIGTGKKITLECSQTMGHDKMYWYQQDPGMELHLIHYSYGVNSTEKGDLSSESTVSRIRTEHFPLTLESARPSHTSQYLCASSGGNEQFFGPGTRLTVL.